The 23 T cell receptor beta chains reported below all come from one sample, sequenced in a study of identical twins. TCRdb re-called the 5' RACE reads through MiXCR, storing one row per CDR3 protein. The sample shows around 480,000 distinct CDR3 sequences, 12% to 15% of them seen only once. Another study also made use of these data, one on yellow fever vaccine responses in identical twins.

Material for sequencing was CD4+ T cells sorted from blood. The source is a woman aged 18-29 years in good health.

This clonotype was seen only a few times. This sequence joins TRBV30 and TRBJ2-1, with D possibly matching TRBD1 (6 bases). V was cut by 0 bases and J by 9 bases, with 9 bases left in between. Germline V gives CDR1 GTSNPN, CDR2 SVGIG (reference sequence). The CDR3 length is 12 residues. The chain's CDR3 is CAWSVQGGEQFF. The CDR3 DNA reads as TGTGCCTGGAGTGTACAGGGTGGTGAGCAGTTCTTC.

This CDR3 is CASSPRTGGREKLFF. CDR3 sequence (DNA): TGTGCCAGCAGTCCAAGGACAGGGGGAAGGGAAAAACTGTTTTTT. The chain links TRBV12-3 or TRBV12-4 to TRBJ1-4; 10 bases line up with TRBD1. J was trimmed by 8 bases and V by 5 bases; bases with no gene match: 8. CDR3 length equals 15 residues.

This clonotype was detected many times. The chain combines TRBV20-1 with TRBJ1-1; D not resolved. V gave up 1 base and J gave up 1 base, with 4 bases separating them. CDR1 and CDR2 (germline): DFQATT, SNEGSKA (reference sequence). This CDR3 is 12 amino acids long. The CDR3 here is CSARAGNTEAFF. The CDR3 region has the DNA TGCAGTGCTAGAGCGGGGAACACTGAAGCTTTCTTT.

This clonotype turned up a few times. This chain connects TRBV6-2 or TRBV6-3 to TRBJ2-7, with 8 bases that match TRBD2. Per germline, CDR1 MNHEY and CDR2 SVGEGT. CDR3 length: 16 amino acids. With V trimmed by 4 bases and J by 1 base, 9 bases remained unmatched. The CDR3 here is CASSSSGRKRSYEQYF. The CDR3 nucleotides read TGTGCCAGCAGTTCAAGCGGGAGAAAAAGGTCCTACGAGCAGTACTTC.

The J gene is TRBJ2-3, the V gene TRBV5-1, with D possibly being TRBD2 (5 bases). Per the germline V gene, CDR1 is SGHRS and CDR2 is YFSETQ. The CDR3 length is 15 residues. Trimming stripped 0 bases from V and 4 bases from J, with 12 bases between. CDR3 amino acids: CASSLGSGRSDTQYF. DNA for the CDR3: TGCGCCAGCAGCTTGGGAAGCGGACGATCAGATACGCAGTATTTT.

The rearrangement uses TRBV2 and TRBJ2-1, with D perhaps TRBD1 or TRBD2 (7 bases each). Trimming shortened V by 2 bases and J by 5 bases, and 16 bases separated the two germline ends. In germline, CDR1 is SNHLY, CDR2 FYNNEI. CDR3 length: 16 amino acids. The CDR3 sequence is CASSEIAGGGDNEQFF. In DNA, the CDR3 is TGTGCCAGCAGTGAAATCGCAGGGGGGGGAGACAATGAGCAGTTCTTC.

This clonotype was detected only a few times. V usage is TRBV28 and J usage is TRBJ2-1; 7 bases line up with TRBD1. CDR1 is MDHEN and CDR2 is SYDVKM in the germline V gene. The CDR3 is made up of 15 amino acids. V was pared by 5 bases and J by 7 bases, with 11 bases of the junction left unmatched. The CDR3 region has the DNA TGTGCCAGCAGTCGCCTAAAAAGGGGGCTTAATGAGCAGTTCTTC. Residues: CASSRLKRGLNEQFF.

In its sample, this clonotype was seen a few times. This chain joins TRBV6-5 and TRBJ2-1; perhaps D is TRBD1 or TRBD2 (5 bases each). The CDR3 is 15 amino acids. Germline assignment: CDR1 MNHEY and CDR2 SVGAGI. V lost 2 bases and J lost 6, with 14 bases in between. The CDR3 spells CASSYEGRVSNEQFF. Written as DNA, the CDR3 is TGTGCCAGCAGTTACGAGGGGCGGGTCTCCAATGAGCAGTTCTTC.

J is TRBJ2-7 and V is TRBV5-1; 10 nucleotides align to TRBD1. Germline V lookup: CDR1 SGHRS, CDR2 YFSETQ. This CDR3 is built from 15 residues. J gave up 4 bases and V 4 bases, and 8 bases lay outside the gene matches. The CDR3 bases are TGCGCCAGCAGCACATGGGACAGGGGATATTACGAGCAGTACTTC. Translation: CASSTWDRGYYEQYF.

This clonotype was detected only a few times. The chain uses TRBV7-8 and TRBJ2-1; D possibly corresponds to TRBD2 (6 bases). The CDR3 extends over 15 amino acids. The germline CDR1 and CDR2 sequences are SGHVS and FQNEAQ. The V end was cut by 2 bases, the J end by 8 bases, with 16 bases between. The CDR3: CASSLMGLPGDEQFF. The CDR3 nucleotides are TGTGCCAGCAGCTTAATGGGACTGCCGGGGGATGAGCAGTTCTTC.

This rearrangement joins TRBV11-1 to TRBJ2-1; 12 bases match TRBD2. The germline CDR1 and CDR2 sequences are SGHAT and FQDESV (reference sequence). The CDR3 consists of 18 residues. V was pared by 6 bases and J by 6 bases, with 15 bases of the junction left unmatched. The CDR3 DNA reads TGTGCCAGCAGAGACCTCCGGGGGCTAGCGGGAGGGCCCAATGAGCAGTTCTTC. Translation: CASRDLRGLAGGPNEQFF. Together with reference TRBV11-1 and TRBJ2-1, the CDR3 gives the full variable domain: EAEVAQSPRYKITEKSQAVAFWCDPISGHATLYWYRQILGQGPELLVQFQDESVVDDSQLPKDRFSAERLKGVDSTLKIQPAELGDSAMYLCASRDLRGLAGGPNEQFFGPGTRLTVL.

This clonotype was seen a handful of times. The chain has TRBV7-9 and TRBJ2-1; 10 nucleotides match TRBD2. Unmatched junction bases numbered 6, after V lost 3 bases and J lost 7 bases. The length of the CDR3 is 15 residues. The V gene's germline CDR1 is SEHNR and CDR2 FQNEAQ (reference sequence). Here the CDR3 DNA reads TGTGCCAGCAGCTTTCTAGCGGGAGTTTCGAATGAGCAGTTCTTC. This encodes CASSFLAGVSNEQFF.

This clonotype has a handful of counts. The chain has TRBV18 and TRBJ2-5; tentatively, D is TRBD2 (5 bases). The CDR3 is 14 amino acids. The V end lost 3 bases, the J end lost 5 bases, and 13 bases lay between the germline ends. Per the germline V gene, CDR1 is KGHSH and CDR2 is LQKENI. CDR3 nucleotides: TGTGCCAGCTCACCCGGACTTCGTCAGGAGACCCAGTACTTC. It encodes CASSPGLRQETQYF.

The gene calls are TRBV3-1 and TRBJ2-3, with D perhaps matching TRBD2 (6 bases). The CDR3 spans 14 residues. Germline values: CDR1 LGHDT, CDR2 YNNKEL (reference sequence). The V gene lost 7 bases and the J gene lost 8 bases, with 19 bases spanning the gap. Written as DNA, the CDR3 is TGTGCCAGCACCTCAATTTCCTCCGGGAGTACGCAGTATTTT. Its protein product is CASTSISSGSTQYF.

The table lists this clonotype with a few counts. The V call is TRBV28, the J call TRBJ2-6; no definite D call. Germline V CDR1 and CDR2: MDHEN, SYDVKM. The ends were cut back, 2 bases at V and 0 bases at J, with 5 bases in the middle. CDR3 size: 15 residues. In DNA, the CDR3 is TGTGCCAGCAGTTTACCAGTCTCTGGGGCCAACGTCCTGACTTTC. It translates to CASSLPVSGANVLTF.

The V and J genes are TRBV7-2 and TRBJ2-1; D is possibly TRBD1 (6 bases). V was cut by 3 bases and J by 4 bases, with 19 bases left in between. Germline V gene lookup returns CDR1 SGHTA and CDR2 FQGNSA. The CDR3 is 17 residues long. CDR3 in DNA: TGTGCCAGCAGCTTGGGCCATCGGGTCAGGGGATACAATGAGCAGTTCTTC. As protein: CASSLGHRVRGYNEQFF.

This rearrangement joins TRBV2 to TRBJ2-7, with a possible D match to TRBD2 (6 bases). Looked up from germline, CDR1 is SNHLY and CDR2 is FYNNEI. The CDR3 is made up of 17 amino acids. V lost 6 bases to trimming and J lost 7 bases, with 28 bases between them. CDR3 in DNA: TGTGCCAGCAGAGCGGGCTTAGGAGGATCGGTCTTTGGGGAGCAGTACTTC. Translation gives CASRAGLGGSVFGEQYF.

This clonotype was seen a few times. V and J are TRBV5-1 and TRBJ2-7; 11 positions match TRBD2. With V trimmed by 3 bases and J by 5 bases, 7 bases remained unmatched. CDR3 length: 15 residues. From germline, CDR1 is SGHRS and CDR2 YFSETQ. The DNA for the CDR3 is TGCGCCAGCAGCTCCCGGACTAGCGGGCGGGACGAGCAGTACTTC. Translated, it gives CASSSRTSGRDEQYF. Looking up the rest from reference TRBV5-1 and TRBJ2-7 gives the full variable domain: KAGVTQTPRYLIKTRGQQVTLSCSPISGHRSVSWYQQTPGQGLQFLFEYFSETQRNKGNFPGRFSGRQFSNSRSEMNVSTLELGDSALYLCASSSRTSGRDEQYFGPGTRLTVT.

The CDR3 protein is CASSEWGIGEKLFF. The CDR3 DNA is TGTGCCAGCAGTGAGTGGGGGATCGGTGAAAAACTGTTTTTT. The chain carries TRBV2 and TRBJ1-4, with D possibly TRBD1 on 5 matching bases. This CDR3 is built from 14 residues. Germline lookup yields CDR1 SNHLY and CDR2 FYNNEI. V dropped 3 bases and J dropped 7 bases, with 12 bases sitting between them.

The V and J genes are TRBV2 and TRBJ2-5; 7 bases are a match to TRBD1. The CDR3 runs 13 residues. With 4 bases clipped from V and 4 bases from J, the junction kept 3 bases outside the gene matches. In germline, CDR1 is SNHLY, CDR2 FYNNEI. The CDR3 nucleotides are TGTGCCAGCAGTGTAAGGGGGCGAGAGACCCAGTACTTC. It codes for CASSVRGRETQYF.

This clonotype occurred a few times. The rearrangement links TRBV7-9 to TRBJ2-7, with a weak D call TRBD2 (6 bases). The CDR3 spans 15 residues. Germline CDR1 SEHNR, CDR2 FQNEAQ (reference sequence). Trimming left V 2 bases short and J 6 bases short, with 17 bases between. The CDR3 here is CASSLWAGMISEQYF. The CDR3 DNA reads TGTGCCAGCAGCTTATGGGCGGGGATGATAAGCGAGCAGTACTTC.

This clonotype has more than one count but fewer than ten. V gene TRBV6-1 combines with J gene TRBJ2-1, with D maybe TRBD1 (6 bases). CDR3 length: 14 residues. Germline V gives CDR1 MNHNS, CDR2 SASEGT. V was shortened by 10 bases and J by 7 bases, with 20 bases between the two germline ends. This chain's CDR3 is CATQTGLMGNEQFF. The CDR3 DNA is TGTGCCACCCAGACAGGCTTAATGGGGAATGAGCAGTTCTTC.

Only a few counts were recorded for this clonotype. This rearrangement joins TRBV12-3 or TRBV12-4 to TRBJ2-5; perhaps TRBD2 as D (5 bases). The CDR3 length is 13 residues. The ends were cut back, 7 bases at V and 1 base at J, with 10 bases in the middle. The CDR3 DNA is TGTGCCAGCAAGCGGAGAGGCCAAGAGACCCAGTACTTC. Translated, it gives CASKRRGQETQYF.